This TCR beta chain originates from a study of Graves' ophthalmopathy and Graves' hyperthyroidism. Broader study findings: Using a 13-signature model, the authors split ophthalmopathy from stable hyperthyroidism, with roughly 88% sensitivity and about 80% specificity.

Other autoimmune diseases, uncontrolled infections, pregnancy or lactation excluded patients from enrollment. The CDR3 runs to 13 residues. The germline CDR1 and CDR2 sequences are MNHEY and SMNVEV (reference sequence). V lost 3 bases to trimming and J lost 2 bases, with 8 bases between them. This clonotype was seen at least ten times. Its target is unknown. The authors amplified TCR beta CDR3 regions, and they did so from RNA transcripts for repertoire sequencing. First-round RT-PCR used HTBI primers; second-round multiplex PCR followed. TCRdb re-analysed the multiplex PCR reads in MiXCR, keeping a single row per CDR3 protein. The sample has about 370,000 distinct CDR3 sequences; 17% are singletons.

The gene calls are TRBV27 and TRBJ2-7, with D tentatively TRBD1 (6 bases). Material for sequencing was peripheral blood. The sequence was obtained from an adult woman with stable Graves' hyperthyroidism. CDR3: CASSLQGPYEQYF. The CDR3 region has the DNA TGTGCCAGCAGTTTGCAGGGGCCCTACGAGCAGTACTTC.